This TCR beta chain comes out of a study of blood T cell repertoires in COVID-19. Study information: The samples span acute and convalescent COVID-19 from the United States, Italy and Spain. The analysed material was cDNA or gDNA that came from T cells, B-cell-depleted T cells, or PBMCs.

CDR3 size: 20 residues. V was pared by 6 bases and J by 0 bases, with 19 bases of the junction left unmatched. The repertoire was sequenced with immunoSEQ multiplex PCR; TCRdb's copy has only in-frame clones and lacks some. This sample has over 90,000 clones, with roughly 90% found just once. Material: peripheral blood. V and J are TRBV6-7 and TRBJ2-1, with TRBD2 matching 8 bases. TRBV6-7 is marked as an open reading frame, function uncertain. The TCR comes from a human donor in a cohort sampled during active COVID-19. CDR3 bases: TGTGCCAGCAGAAGGGAAACCGGGACTAGTGCCCCCAGCTCCTACAATGAGCAGTTCTTC. Its translation is CASRRETGTSAPSSYNEQFF.